A single sample gave rise to the 29 T cell receptor beta chains below, sequenced in a study of CD8+ T cells in alopecia areata. Following extraction, RNA underwent reverse transcription to cDNA, which served as the sequencing template. Libraries were prepared by immunoSEQ multiplex PCR; TCRdb keeps only in-frame clonotypes and omits some of them. The table records more than 200,000 clones, 64% of them present only once. As for treatment: oral pan-JAK inhibitor, 5-10 mg twice daily. Sequenced material: CD4+ T cells sorted from blood, taken at week 4, from a patient treated with tofacitinib. These receptors came from a human donor with alopecia areata.

The chain combines TRBV29-1 with TRBJ2-7, with 12 bases that match TRBD2. V lost 7 bases, J lost 2 bases, and 12 bases stayed unmatched. Germline-derived CDR1 and CDR2 are SQVTM and ANQGSEA. CDR3 length: 16 residues. The CDR3 sequence: CSATGTSGWSPYEQYF. Written as DNA, the CDR3 is TGCAGCGCCACCGGGACTAGCGGGTGGAGCCCCTACGAGCAGTACTTC.

In its sample, this clone was seen a few times. This chain connects TRBV29-1 to TRBJ2-6, with D unclear. The V gene's germline CDR1 is SQVTM and CDR2 ANQGSEA. With 6 bases removed from V and 0 bases from J, the gap between germline ends came to 12 bases. The CDR3 is made up of 15 amino acids. Here the CDR3 DNA reads TGCAGCGTGCGGCAGGTTACCTCTGGGGCCAACGTCCTGACTTTC. Translating gives CSVRQVTSGANVLTF.

This rearrangement joins TRBV10-3 to TRBJ2-1, with 14 bases lining up with TRBD2. There are 19 residues in the CDR3. CDR1 is ENHRY and CDR2 is SYGVKD in the germline V gene. Trimming removed 2 bases from V and 0 bases from J; junction bases left unmatched: 6. The CDR3 region is CAISEATSGGAFSYNEQFF. Written as DNA, the CDR3 is TGTGCCATCAGTGAGGCGACTAGCGGGGGGGCGTTCTCCTACAATGAGCAGTTCTTC.

This clone was seen just once. This chain uses TRBV6-5 with TRBJ1-5, with a tentative D call TRBD1 (6 bases). Trimming pared 7 bases from V and 5 bases from J, leaving 12 bases between. The CDR3 contains 13 residues. CDR1 and CDR2 (germline): MNHEY, SVGAGI. CDR3 residues: CASKVGGYQPQHF. In DNA form, the CDR3 reads TGTGCCAGCAAGGTGGGGGGCTATCAGCCCCAGCATTTT.

The V call is TRBV18, the J call TRBJ1-1; tentative D call: TRBD1 (5 bases). The CDR3 sequence is 15 residues long. V was shortened by 0 bases and J by 2 bases, with 10 bases between the two germline ends. The germline CDR1 and CDR2 sequences are KGHSH and LQKENI. This CDR3 is CASSPPGPRNTEAFF. CDR3 in DNA: TGTGCCAGCTCACCACCGGGACCGCGCAACACTGAAGCTTTCTTT. Based on the CDR3 plus reference TRBV18 and TRBJ1-1, the full variable domain is NAGVMQNPRHLVRRRGQEARLRCSPMKGHSHVYWYRQLPEEGLKFMVYLQKENIIDESGMPKERFSAEFPKEGPSILRIQQVVRGDSAAYFCASSPPGPRNTEAFFGQGTRLTVV.

The V and J genes are TRBV2 and TRBJ2-1; possibly TRBD1 for D (6 bases). Germline lookup yields CDR1 SNHLY and CDR2 FYNNEI. This CDR3 is built from 15 residues. The V gene lost 6 bases and the J gene lost 6 bases, with 18 bases spanning the gap. The CDR3 here is CASRSWRTAPNEQFF. In DNA form, the CDR3 reads TGTGCCAGCAGAAGTTGGAGGACAGCACCCAATGAGCAGTTCTTC.

Of note for this clone: Compared with germline, one end of the junction differs, possibly owing to a read error. The genes are TRBV7-9 and TRBJ2-5; D gene unclear. The length of the CDR3 is 11 residues. Germline CDR1 is SEHNR and CDR2 is FQNEAQ (reference sequence). CDR3 protein: CASSIAGPQYF. For the CDR3, the DNA is TGTGCCAGCAGCATAGCTGGGCCCCAGTACTTC.

This chain joins TRBV7-9 and TRBJ2-3; D might be TRBD2 (7 bases). With 5 bases removed from V and 5 bases from J, the gap between germline ends came to 17 bases. The germline CDR1 and CDR2 sequences are SEHNR and FQNEAQ (reference sequence). This CDR3 has 15 amino acids. The chain's CDR3 is CASSPAGGGRDTQYF. In DNA form, the CDR3 reads TGTGCCAGCAGCCCTGCCGGGGGCGGGAGAGATACGCAGTATTTT.

This rearrangement joins TRBV7-9 to TRBJ1-5, with TRBD1 as a possible D gene (6 bases). V was trimmed by 5 bases and J by 4 bases, leaving 24 bases between them. CDR1 and CDR2 from the germline V gene are SEHNR and FQNEAQ (reference sequence). This CDR3 spans 18 amino acids. The CDR3 here is CASSGEGHIRAVNQPQHF. The DNA for the CDR3 is TGTGCCAGCAGCGGAGAGGGACACATACGCGCCGTTAATCAGCCCCAGCATTTT.

The chain links TRBV6-1 to TRBJ1-2; tentative D call: TRBD1 (5 bases). Germline CDR1 MNHNS, CDR2 SASEGT. The CDR3 spans 15 residues. Trimming took 4 bases from V and 8 from J, leaving 20 bases between them. CDR3 in amino acids: CASSGWDSAYGGYTF. CDR3 nucleotide sequence: TGTGCCAGCAGTGGCTGGGACTCAGCATATGGCGGCTACACCTTC.

The gene calls are TRBV15 and TRBJ2-1; TRBD1 might be the D (6 bases). Trimming pared 0 bases from V and 8 bases from J, leaving 14 bases between. The germline V gene has CDR1 LNHNV and CDR2 YYDKDF (reference sequence). This CDR3 region has 15 residues. The CDR3 bases are TGTGCCACCAGCAGAGATATTGCACAGGGCTATGAGCAGTTCTTC. Its translation is CATSRDIAQGYEQFF. The whole variable domain, remainder taken from reference TRBV15 and TRBJ2-1, is DAMVIQNPRYQVTQFGKPVTLSCSQTLNHNVMYWYQQKSSQAPKLLFHYYDKDFNNEADTPDNFQSRRPNTSFCFLDIRSPGLGDTAMYLCATSRDIAQGYEQFFGPGTRLTVL.

The rearrangement joins TRBV29-1 to TRBJ1-3; D call uncertain. The V and J ends lost 6 bases and 4 bases respectively, with 7 bases between them. This CDR3 has 11 amino acids. Looked up from germline, CDR1 is SQVTM and CDR2 is ANQGSEA. Here the CDR3 reads CSVKEGNTIYF. The CDR3 nucleotides read TGCAGCGTGAAAGAGGGAAACACCATATATTTT.

V and J are TRBV5-1 and TRBJ1-3, with no clear D. Germline lookup yields CDR1 SGHRS and CDR2 YFSETQ. The CDR3 runs to 16 residues. The V end was cut by 0 bases, the J end by 1 base, with 11 bases between. The CDR3 loop is CASSLDRSQSGNTIYF. In DNA, the CDR3 is TGCGCCAGCAGCTTGGATAGGAGCCAGTCTGGAAACACCATATATTTT.

Comment on this clone: A junction boundary mismatches the germline segment, possibly from a read error. This chain links TRBV25-1 with TRBJ2-1, with D unresolved. The CDR3 runs to 11 residues. CDR1 and CDR2 (germline): MGHDK, SYGVNS. CDR3 coding DNA: TGTGCCAGCAGTGCCTTGGGCCATTTAGTCTTC. Protein: CASSALGHLVF. Variable domain in full (rest from reference TRBV25-1 and TRBJ2-1): EADIYQTPRYLVIGTGKKITLECSQTMGHDKMYWYQQDPGMELHLIHYSYGVNSTEKGDLSSESTVSRIRTEHFPLTLESARPSHTSQYLCASSALGHLVFGPGTRLTVL.

This clone has just a few counts. This chain links TRBV6-1 with TRBJ2-3; D is ambiguous. Germline assignment: CDR1 MNHNS and CDR2 SASEGT. Trimming pared 2 bases from V and 5 bases from J, leaving 8 bases between. The CDR3 runs to 13 residues. The CDR3 here is CASSEIRKDTQYF. CDR3 DNA: TGTGCCAGCAGTGAAATTCGGAAAGATACGCAGTATTTT.

V and J are TRBV30 and TRBJ2-7; 7 bases agree with TRBD1. V lost 0 bases, J lost 3 bases, and 8 bases stayed unmatched. CDR1 is GTSNPN, CDR2 SVGIG, per germline (reference sequence). The CDR3 covers 15 residues. This CDR3 reads CAWSVKGTVLYEQYF. CDR3 DNA sequence: TGTGCCTGGAGTGTAAAGGGGACAGTCCTCTACGAGCAGTACTTC.

This chain links TRBV4-1 with TRBJ1-5; no clear D gene. The CDR3 totals 13 residues. The germline gives CDR1 MGHRA, CDR2 YSYEKL. Trimming removed 1 base from V and 3 bases from J, with 4 bases in between. The CDR3, as DNA: TGCGCCAGCAGCCAAGGCCCCAATCAGCCCCAGCATTTT. It is translated as CASSQGPNQPQHF.

As DNA, the CDR3 is TGTGCCAGCAGTCCTAGGACAGGGAGAGAGACCCAGTACTTC. It is translated as CASSPRTGRETQYF. The V and J genes are TRBV6-1 and TRBJ2-5, with 8 bases identical to TRBD1. Trimming removed 5 bases from V and 4 bases from J; junction bases left unmatched: 6. This CDR3 contains 14 residues. Germline V gene data show CDR1 as MNHNS and CDR2 as SASEGT.

This CDR3 reads CASSGSGAIETQYF. CDR3 sequence (DNA): TGTGCCAGCAGTGGTAGCGGGGCGATAGAGACCCAGTACTTC. The chain uses TRBV25-1 and TRBJ2-5, with 8 bases fitting TRBD2. Unmatched junction bases numbered 5, after V lost 4 bases and J lost 4 bases. Germline CDR1 and CDR2: MGHDK and SYGVNS. The CDR3 loop spans 14 amino acids.

V is TRBV29-1 and J is TRBJ1-2; TRBD1 might be the D (5 bases). Germline CDR1 and CDR2: SQVTM and ANQGSEA. V was pared by 4 bases and J by 6 bases, with 12 bases between. This CDR3 is 12 amino acids long. DNA for the CDR3: TGCAGCGTTGGGGAGTTAGGGGATGGCTACACCTTC. Protein product: CSVGELGDGYTF.

This clone was observed a handful of times. Here the CDR3 DNA reads TGTGCCAGCAGTGAAGCCCTTAGGGGACTACGAATCCAAGAGACCCAGTACTTC. Its protein is CASSEALRGLRIQETQYF. This sequence joins TRBV2 and TRBJ2-5; TRBD2 matches at 7 bases. CDR1 is SNHLY, CDR2 FYNNEI, per germline. There are 18 residues in the CDR3. J gave up 1 base and V 0 bases, and 11 bases lay outside the gene matches.

The genes are TRBV7-9 and TRBJ2-6; 7 bases match TRBD1. CDR1 is SEHNR and CDR2 is FQNEAQ in the germline V gene (reference sequence). The CDR3 is 16 amino acids. V lost 5 bases, J lost 1 base, and 5 bases stayed unmatched. As DNA, the CDR3 is TGTGCCAGCAGCCCATCCAGGGGGTCTGGGGCCAACGTCCTGACTTTC. This codes for CASSPSRGSGANVLTF. The full variable domain, in which reference TRBV7-9 and TRBJ2-6 provide the parts outside the CDR3, is DTGVSQNPRHKITKRGQNVTFRCDPISEHNRLYWYRQTLGQGPEFLTYFQNEAQLEKSRLLSDRFSAERPKGSFSTLEIQRTEQGDSAMYLCASSPSRGSGANVLTFGAGSRLTVL.

This chain connects TRBV5-1 to TRBJ2-6, with TRBD1 identical over 9 bases. V gave up 4 bases and J gave up 2 bases; unmatched junction bases: 4. This CDR3 spans 16 amino acids. Germline V gene lookup returns CDR1 SGHRS and CDR2 YFSETQ. This chain's CDR3 is CASSRTGEAGANVLTF. In DNA, the CDR3 is TGCGCCAGCAGCAGGACAGGGGAGGCTGGGGCCAACGTCCTGACTTTC.

The chain joins TRBV5-1 to TRBJ2-5; no clear D. V was cut by 4 bases and J by 2 bases, with 9 bases left in between. This CDR3 region has 13 residues. Germline V gene sequence: CDR1 SGHRS, CDR2 YFSETQ. CDR3 in DNA: TGCGCCAGCAGCGAAGGTATACAAGAGACCCAGTACTTC. This codes for CASSEGIQETQYF.

This clone was detected only once. The chain has TRBV29-1 and TRBJ1-1, with D unclear. CDR3 length: 14 amino acids. Deletions cut 6 bases from V and 0 bases from J, with 14 bases between. Germline V gives CDR1 SQVTM, CDR2 ANQGSEA. The CDR3 region is CSVLDTVVNTEAFF. For the CDR3, the DNA is TGCAGCGTCCTTGACACAGTAGTGAACACTGAAGCTTTCTTT.

The V and J genes are TRBV7-2 and TRBJ2-7; D gene uncertain. V lost 3 bases and J lost 0, with 12 bases in between. The germline CDR1 and CDR2 sequences are SGHTA and FQGNSA. This CDR3 contains 15 residues. The CDR3 sequence: CASSFSVDSSYEQYF. The DNA for the CDR3 is TGTGCCAGCAGCTTCTCGGTTGACTCCTCCTACGAGCAGTACTTC.

The genes are TRBV2 and TRBJ2-5; 13 nucleotides match TRBD2. Germline V gene lookup returns CDR1 SNHLY and CDR2 FYNNEI. V trimming: 2 bases; J trimming: 5 bases; junction bases outside the gene matches: 2. CDR3 length: 15 amino acids. Here the CDR3 DNA reads TGTGCCAGCAGTGAACGGACTAGCGGGGGTGAGACCCAGTACTTC. As protein: CASSERTSGGETQYF.

The CDR3 DNA reads TGTGCCAGCAGGAAAGACAGGATTGAGACCCAGTACTTC. Protein product: CASRKDRIETQYF. V gene TRBV2 combines with J gene TRBJ2-5; a possible D gene is TRBD1 (6 bases). Germline CDR1 and CDR2: SNHLY and FYNNEI. The V end lost 6 bases, the J end lost 5 bases, and 13 bases lay between the germline ends. The CDR3 has 13 residues.

A few counts support this clone. V usage is TRBV5-1 and J usage is TRBJ2-7; tentatively, D is TRBD2 (5 bases). CDR3 size: 14 residues. CDR1 and CDR2 from the germline V gene are SGHRS and YFSETQ. V lost 2 bases, J lost 2 bases, and 11 bases lay in between. The CDR3 DNA reads as TGCGCCAGCAGCTTTCGAGGGCCGGCCTACGAGCAGTACTTC. This encodes CASSFRGPAYEQYF.